Following are 20 T cell receptor beta chains from one sample sequenced in a study of radiotherapy plus CTLA-4 blockade in lung cancer. Libraries were prepared by immunoSEQ multiplex PCR; TCRdb keeps only in-frame clonotypes and omits some of them. The sample shows about 59,000 clones, roughly four fifths of them seen only once. Sequencing was performed on peripheral blood, taken from a patient treated with radiotherapy plus ipilimumab. Receptors originate from a human donor with non-small cell lung cancer whose response to radiotherapy plus ipilimumab could not be evaluated.

This sequence joins TRBV18 and TRBJ2-5; maybe TRBD2 (6 bases). Trimming removed 1 base at V and 4 bases at J, with 13 bases between. CDR1 and CDR2 from the germline V gene are KGHSH and LQKENI. The CDR3 has 15 residues. CDR3 loop: CASSPRTRGTETQYF. CDR3 nucleotides: TGTGCCAGCTCACCACGTACGCGGGGAACAGAGACCCAGTACTTC.

This clone has just one count. The V and J genes are TRBV10-1 and TRBJ1-2; D is possibly TRBD1 (6 bases). V dropped 3 bases and J dropped 5 bases, with 10 bases sitting between them. Germline loops: CDR1 WNHNN, CDR2 SYGVQD (reference sequence). This CDR3 has 13 amino acids. Written as DNA, the CDR3 is TGCGCCAGCAGTGAAAACCAGGGGTATGGCTACACCTTC. It encodes CASSENQGYGYTF.

This clone was counted between two and nine times. The chain recombines TRBV4-3 with TRBJ1-1; no definite D call. Trimming cost V 3 bases and J 1 base, with 12 bases left between them. Looked up from germline, CDR1 is LGHNA and CDR2 is YSLEER. The CDR3 contains 15 residues. The CDR3 protein is CASSQRGGANTEAFF. The CDR3 DNA reads TGCGCCAGCAGCCAGCGAGGAGGAGCGAACACTGAAGCTTTCTTT.

The chain recombines TRBV28 with TRBJ2-7; weak D call: TRBD2 (6 bases). The CDR3 sequence is 14 residues long. The germline V and J ends were trimmed by 3 bases and 0 bases, with 9 bases remaining between them. CDR1 and CDR2 (germline): MDHEN, SYDVKM. CDR3 sequence (DNA): TGTGCCAGCAGTTTGGGGGACTCCTCCTACGAGCAGTACTTC. Its translation: CASSLGDSSYEQYF. Drawing the rest from reference TRBV28 and TRBJ2-7, the complete variable domain is DVKVTQSSRYLVKRTGEKVFLECVQDMDHENMFWYRQDPGLGLRLIYFSYDVKMKEKGDIPEGYSVSREKKERFSLILESASTNQTSMYLCASSLGDSSYEQYFGPGTRLTVT.

This clone showed up just once. The V gene is TRBV5-1, the J gene TRBJ2-1; D perhaps matches TRBD2 (5 bases). This CDR3 has 16 residues. Germline CDR1 reads SGHRS; CDR2 reads YFSETQ. The V gene lost 2 bases and the J gene lost 0 bases, with 12 bases spanning the gap. The CDR3 protein is CASSFGNGDSYNEQFF. The CDR3 bases are TGCGCCAGCAGCTTTGGCAACGGGGACTCCTACAATGAGCAGTTCTTC. The whole variable domain, remainder taken from reference TRBV5-1 and TRBJ2-1, is KAGVTQTPRYLIKTRGQQVTLSCSPISGHRSVSWYQQTPGQGLQFLFEYFSETQRNKGNFPGRFSGRQFSNSRSEMNVSTLELGDSALYLCASSFGNGDSYNEQFFGPGTRLTVL.

The chain has TRBV9 and TRBJ2-7; tentatively, D is TRBD2 (7 bases). The V and J ends lost 1 base and 4 bases respectively, with 15 bases between them. There are 15 residues in the CDR3. Per germline, CDR1 SGDLS and CDR2 YYNGEE. CDR3 sequence: CASSVPGEGEYEQYF. CDR3 coding DNA: TGTGCCAGCAGCGTACCCGGGGAGGGGGAGTACGAGCAGTACTTC.

This clone is classed as medium-sized. The rearrangement joins TRBV5-6 to TRBJ1-1; 8 bases align to TRBD1. Germline loops: CDR1 SGHDT, CDR2 YYEEEE. Trimming took 4 bases from V and 0 from J; bases not matched to a gene: 5. The CDR3 totals 15 residues. This CDR3 is CASSLGTGLNTEAFF. The DNA of the CDR3 is TGTGCCAGCAGCCTCGGGACAGGATTGAACACTGAAGCTTTCTTT.

V gene TRBV7-2 combines with J gene TRBJ2-7; a possible D gene is TRBD1 (5 bases). Trimming stripped 5 bases from V and 1 base from J, with 12 bases between. CDR3 length: 14 amino acids. Germline lookup yields CDR1 SGHTA and CDR2 FQGNSA. The DNA of the CDR3 is TGTGCCAGCAGCCCCCGACAGTTTTCCTACGAGCAGTACTTC. This translates into CASSPRQFSYEQYF.

The chain carries TRBV7-9 and TRBJ1-5; D not resolved. The V and J ends lost 0 bases and 0 bases respectively, with 9 bases between them. Germline V gene lookup returns CDR1 SEHNR and CDR2 FQNEAQ (reference sequence). The CDR3 covers 16 residues. CDR3 bases: TGTGCCAGCAGCTTAGCGACCGAGGATAGCAATCAGCCCCAGCATTTT. Its translation: CASSLATEDSNQPQHF.

Worth noting for this clone: At one end, the junction sequence differs from germline, possibly due to a read error. V usage is TRBV7-2 and J usage is TRBJ2-7; the match to TRBD2 covers 9 bases. CDR3 size: 14 residues. Germline CDR1 and CDR2: SGHTA and FQGNSA. This CDR3 is CASSLGTSAERPFF. The CDR3 nucleotides are TGTGCCAGCAGCTTAGGGACTAGCGCCGAGAGACCTTTTTTC.

The chain employs TRBV11-2 and TRBJ2-1, with 9 bases matching TRBD1. The CDR3 totals 15 residues. CDR1 and CDR2 from the germline V gene are SGHAT and FQNNGV. V was clipped by 3 bases and J by 5 bases; unmatched bases: 5. The CDR3 region is CASSLDRGGHNEQFF. The CDR3 DNA reads as TGTGCCAGCAGCTTGGACAGGGGCGGCCACAATGAGCAGTTCTTC.

V is TRBV5-1 and J is TRBJ2-5; tentatively, D is TRBD2 (6 bases). The length of the CDR3 is 13 residues. The germline gives CDR1 SGHRS, CDR2 YFSETQ. V was clipped by 5 bases and J by 1 base, with 9 bases between them. In DNA form, the CDR3 reads TGCGCCAGCAGGGCGGGGCCCCAAGAGACCCAGTACTTC. It specifies CASRAGPQETQYF.

The chain joins TRBV4-1 to TRBJ1-2; 7 bases are a match to TRBD1. This CDR3 comprises 16 residues. Germline CDR1 MGHRA, CDR2 YSYEKL. Trimming cost V 6 bases and J 4 bases; bases outside gene matches: 14. The CDR3, as DNA: TGCGCCAGCAGGAGCGCCGGGACAGAAATGGTCTATGGCTACACCTTC. It codes for CASRSAGTEMVYGYTF.

Here the CDR3 DNA reads TGTGCCAGCAGCACCGGGCCTAGCCCCTACAATGAGCAGTTCTTC. Its translation: CASSTGPSPYNEQFF. This chain uses TRBV5-4 with TRBJ2-1, with D possibly TRBD2 on 5 matching bases. With 4 bases removed from V and 2 bases from J, the gap between germline ends came to 13 bases. Per germline, CDR1 SGHNT and CDR2 YYREEE (reference sequence). This CDR3 contains 15 residues.

The genes are TRBV7-6 and TRBJ2-1; 7 bases match TRBD2. After removal of 7 bases from V and 0 bases from J, the junction contained 6 bases not matched to a gene. From germline, CDR1 is SGHVS and CDR2 FNYEAQ. The CDR3 totals 15 residues. The DNA of the CDR3 is TGTGCCAGCACCTCGGGGGGATCCTCCTACAATGAGCAGTTCTTC. Its translation is CASTSGGSSYNEQFF.

This chain joins TRBV15 and TRBJ2-5, with unresolved D. The V gene lost 0 bases and the J gene lost 7 bases, with 15 bases spanning the gap. This CDR3 is built from 15 residues. The germline V gene has CDR1 LNHNV and CDR2 YYDKDF (reference sequence). The CDR3 DNA follows: TGTGCCACCAGCAGAGATGTCGACCCCTGGAGGACCCAGTACTTC. It encodes CATSRDVDPWRTQYF. Supplemented by reference TRBV15 and TRBJ2-5, the full variable domain reads DAMVIQNPRYQVTQFGKPVTLSCSQTLNHNVMYWYQQKSSQAPKLLFHYYDKDFNNEADTPDNFQSRRPNTSFCFLDIRSPGLGDTAMYLCATSRDVDPWRTQYFGPGTRLLVL.

The J gene is TRBJ2-3, the V gene TRBV29-1, with 8 bases fitting TRBD2. V lost 0 bases, J lost 4 bases, and 6 bases stayed unmatched. This CDR3 region has 15 residues. Germline V gene sequence: CDR1 SQVTM, CDR2 ANQGSEA. CDR3 protein: CSVEDLGGRPDTQYF. DNA of the CDR3: TGCAGCGTTGAAGATCTTGGCGGGAGGCCAGATACGCAGTATTTT.

This clone was seen more than once but under ten times. V and J are TRBV13 and TRBJ1-2, with D possibly matching TRBD1 (6 bases). CDR1 PRHDT and CDR2 FYEKMQ come from the germline V gene (reference sequence). This CDR3 region has 12 residues. The ends were cut back, 5 bases at V and 6 bases at J, with 10 bases in the middle. This CDR3 reads CASSPNRDGYTF. CDR3 sequence (DNA): TGTGCCAGCAGCCCAAACAGGGATGGCTACACCTTC.

The genes are TRBV18 and TRBJ2-1; a possible D gene is TRBD1 (6 bases). The length of the CDR3 is 16 residues. With 6 bases removed from V and 3 bases from J, the gap between germline ends came to 18 bases. The germline CDR1 and CDR2 sequences are KGHSH and LQKENI. Here the CDR3 reads CASSQGPSSFYNEQFF. The CDR3 bases are TGTGCCAGCTCCCAGGGGCCCTCCTCTTTCTACAATGAGCAGTTCTTC. Full variable domain (outside the CDR3, taken from reference TRBV18 and TRBJ2-1): NAGVMQNPRHLVRRRGQEARLRCSPMKGHSHVYWYRQLPEEGLKFMVYLQKENIIDESGMPKERFSAEFPKEGPSILRIQQVVRGDSAAYFCASSQGPSSFYNEQFFGPGTRLTVL.

This clone was seen only a few times. The chain combines TRBV6-5 with TRBJ1-2; D not resolved. Germline V gene data show CDR1 as MNHEY and CDR2 as SVGAGI. The ends were cut back, 6 bases at V and 7 bases at J, with 15 bases in the middle. This CDR3 contains 13 residues. DNA for the CDR3: TGTGCCAGCAGCCCCGGTCGTGGGCTTGGCTACACCTTC. Protein product: CASSPGRGLGYTF.